These 5 T cell receptor beta chains were sequenced from one sample in a study of Graves' ophthalmopathy and Graves' hyperthyroidism. Scientists amplified the TCR beta CDR3 regions from RNA transcripts. Second-round multiplex PCR came after a first-round RT-PCR that employed HTBI primers. TCRdb itself ran the multiplex PCR reads through MiXCR, one entry per CDR3 protein. The sample contains about 480,000 distinct CDR3 sequences, approximately 15% of which appear only once. The source material was blood. All receptors come from a woman in her twenties or thirties with Graves' ophthalmopathy.

This clonotype has a count of ten or more. The V and J genes are TRBV19 and TRBJ1-2; TRBD1 might be the D (5 bases). The germline V gene encodes CDR1 LNHDA and CDR2 SQIVND (reference sequence). There are 14 residues in the CDR3. Trimming shortened V by 4 bases and J by 2 bases, and 11 bases separated the two germline ends. The CDR3 DNA reads TGTGCCAGTAGTACTGGACACGTGAACTATGGCTACACCTTC. This encodes CASSTGHVNYGYTF. The entire variable domain, with the rest obtained from reference TRBV19 and TRBJ1-2, is as follows: DGGITQSPKYLFRKEGQNVTLSCEQNLNHDAMYWYRQDPGQGLRLIYYSQIVNDFQKGDIAEGYSVSREKKESFPLTVTSAQKNPTAFYLCASSTGHVNYGYTFGSGTRLTVV.

This clonotype has at least ten counts. The rearrangement links TRBV28 to TRBJ2-2; the match to TRBD1 covers 11 bases. J lost 0 bases, V lost 6 bases, and 3 bases had no gene match. Germline CDR1 reads MDHEN; CDR2 reads SYDVKM. The CDR3 totals 16 residues. The DNA of the CDR3 is TGTGCCAGCAGAGGACAGGGGGCCGCGAACACCGGGGAGCTGTTTTTT. Residues: CASRGQGAANTGELFF. Together with reference TRBV28 and TRBJ2-2, the CDR3 gives the full variable domain: DVKVTQSSRYLVKRTGEKVFLECVQDMDHENMFWYRQDPGLGLRLIYFSYDVKMKEKGDIPEGYSVSREKKERFSLILESASTNQTSMYLCASRGQGAANTGELFFGEGSRLTVL.

This clonotype has only a few counts. This chain links TRBV4-2 with TRBJ2-7; tentative D call: TRBD1 (5 bases). Germline values: CDR1 LGHNA, CDR2 YNFKEQ. This CDR3 is 16 amino acids long. V gave up 0 bases and J gave up 2 bases, with 14 bases separating them. The chain's CDR3 is CASSQEGQGTAYEQYF. Here the CDR3 DNA reads TGTGCCAGCAGCCAAGAAGGTCAGGGAACCGCCTACGAGCAGTACTTC.

This rearrangement joins TRBV20-1 to TRBJ2-6; D remains unclear. The ends were cut back, 1 base at V and 1 base at J, with 11 bases in the middle. The length of the CDR3 is 16 residues. Germline CDR1 reads DFQATT; CDR2 reads SNEGSKA (reference sequence). CDR3: CSARGSPVSGANVLTF. As DNA, the CDR3 is TGCAGTGCTAGAGGATCGCCGGTGTCTGGGGCCAACGTCCTGACTTTC.

This clonotype was detected ten times or more. The CDR3 DNA reads TGTGCCAGCAGCTTAGTGGCTGAAAAAGATGGCTACACCTTC. This gives the protein CASSLVAEKDGYTF. The gene calls are TRBV7-9 and TRBJ1-2; D not certain. The CDR3 is 14 residues long. The V end lost 1 base, the J end lost 6 bases, and 12 bases lay between the germline ends. The germline V gene has CDR1 SEHNR and CDR2 FQNEAQ (reference sequence).